The subject of this entry is one TCR beta chain. As yet, its antigen is unknown. This sample is drawn from a study of tumor-infiltrating lymphocytes in localized non-small cell lung cancer. Study context: Tumor tissue and non-adjacent uninvolved lung came from each patient.

Findings and caveats of the study: Technical variation could not be separated from intratumor heterogeneity here.

This CDR3 region has 14 residues. The V end was cut by 0 bases, the J end by 3 bases, with 9 bases between. Germline CDR1 GTSNPN, CDR2 SVGIG (reference sequence). Sequencing was performed with immunoSEQ multiplex PCR; in TCRdb, only in-frame clones are kept and a portion is missing. The table records 9,500 or so clones, about two thirds of them present only once. This rearrangement joins TRBV30 to TRBJ1-5, with D possibly matching TRBD1 (5 bases). The receptor was derived from a human donor with non-small cell lung cancer. Sequenced input: lung tumor tissue. CDR3 bases: TGTGCCTGGAGTGTAGGAGGGGTCAATCAGCCCCAGCATTTT. Protein: CAWSVGGVNQPQHF.